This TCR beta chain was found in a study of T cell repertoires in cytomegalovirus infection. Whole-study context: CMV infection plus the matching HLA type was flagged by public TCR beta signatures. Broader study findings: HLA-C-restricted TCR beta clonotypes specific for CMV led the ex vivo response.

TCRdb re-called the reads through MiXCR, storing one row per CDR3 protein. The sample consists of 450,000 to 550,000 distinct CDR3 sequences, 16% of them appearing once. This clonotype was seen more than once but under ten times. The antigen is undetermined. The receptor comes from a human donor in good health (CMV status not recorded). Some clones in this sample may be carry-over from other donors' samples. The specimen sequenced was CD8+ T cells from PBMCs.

DNA of the CDR3: TGCAGCGTTGGGGGACAGGCCTCTAGCACAGATACGCAGTATTTT. It is translated as CSVGGQASSTDTQYF. The rearrangement links TRBV29-1 to TRBJ2-3; 8 nucleotides line up with TRBD1. There are 15 residues in the CDR3. V was clipped by 4 bases and J by 0 bases; unmatched bases: 6. CDR1 and CDR2 from the germline V gene are SQVTM and ANQGSEA.